The source of this T cell receptor beta chain is a study of cytomegalovirus exposure and HLA in healthy donors. The PCR made use of 60 Vbeta and 13 Jbeta primers. Only in-frame clones appear in the TCRdb table, and some are missing; sequencing was by immunoSEQ multiplex PCR. The sample has fewer than 150,000 clones; about four fifths are singletons. The sample consisted of PBMCs. The TCR sequence derives from a woman younger than 30 in good health and CMV-seronegative.

CDR3 residues: CASSRGRDGYTF. The CDR3 nucleotides are TGTGCCAGTAGTAGGGGCCGCGATGGCTACACCTTC. The rearrangement links TRBV19 to TRBJ1-2, with D maybe TRBD1 (5 bases). Germline CDR1 is LNHDA and CDR2 is SQIVND (reference sequence). This CDR3 has 12 amino acids. Deletions cut 4 bases from V and 6 bases from J, with 9 bases between.